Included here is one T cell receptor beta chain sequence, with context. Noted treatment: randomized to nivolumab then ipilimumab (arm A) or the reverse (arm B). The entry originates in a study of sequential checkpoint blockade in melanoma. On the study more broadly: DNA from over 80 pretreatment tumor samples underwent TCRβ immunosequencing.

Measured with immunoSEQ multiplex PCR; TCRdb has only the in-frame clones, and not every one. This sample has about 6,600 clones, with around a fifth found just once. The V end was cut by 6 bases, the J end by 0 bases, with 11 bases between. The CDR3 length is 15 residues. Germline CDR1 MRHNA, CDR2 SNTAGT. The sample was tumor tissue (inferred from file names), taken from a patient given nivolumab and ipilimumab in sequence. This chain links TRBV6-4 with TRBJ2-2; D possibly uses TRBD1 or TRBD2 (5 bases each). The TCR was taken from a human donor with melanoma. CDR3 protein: CASSPGTPNTGELFF. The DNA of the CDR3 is TGTGCCAGCAGCCCCGGGACCCCGAACACCGGGGAGCTGTTTTTT.